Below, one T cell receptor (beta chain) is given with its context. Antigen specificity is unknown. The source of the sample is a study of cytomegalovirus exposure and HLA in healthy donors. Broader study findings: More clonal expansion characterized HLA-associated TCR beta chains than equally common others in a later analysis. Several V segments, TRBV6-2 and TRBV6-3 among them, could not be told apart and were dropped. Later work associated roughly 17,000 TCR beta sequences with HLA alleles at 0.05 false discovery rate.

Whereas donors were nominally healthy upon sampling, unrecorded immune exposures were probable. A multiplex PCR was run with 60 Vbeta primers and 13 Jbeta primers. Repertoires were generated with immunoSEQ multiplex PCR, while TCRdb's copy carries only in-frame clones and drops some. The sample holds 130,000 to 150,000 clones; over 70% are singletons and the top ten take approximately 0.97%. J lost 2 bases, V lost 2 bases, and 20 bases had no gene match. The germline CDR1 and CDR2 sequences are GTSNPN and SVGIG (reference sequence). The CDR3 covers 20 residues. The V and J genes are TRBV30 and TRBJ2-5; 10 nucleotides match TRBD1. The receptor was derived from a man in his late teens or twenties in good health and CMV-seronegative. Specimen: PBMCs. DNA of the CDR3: TGTGCCTGGAGTACCCTTCCGGGACAGGGGCCTCTTGTGGAACAAGAGACCCAGTACTTC. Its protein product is CAWSTLPGQGPLVEQETQYF.